This record concerns one TCR beta chain sequence. Its antigen is still unknown. No base quality information exists; no much larger clone differs at one position. This entry is derived from a study of cytomegalovirus exposure and HLA in healthy donors (dated by TCRdb to 2015 to 2018). At the level of the whole study: The 500 to 800 repertoires of the first cohort and the approximately 110 validation repertoires were produced on the same platform, according to a later analysis. The study aimed to test whether signatures of past pathogen exposure could be identified by cataloging public T cell receptors. Besides the first cohort of 500 to 700 subjects, a separate validation cohort made up of some 110 different subjects was used. The study combined high-throughput TCR immunosequencing, statistical association of individual TCRs with disease status, and machine learning to predict cytomegalovirus infection status. What the study reported, not specific to this receptor: In the study, approximately 160 TCR beta chains were listed as associated with cytomegalovirus. Across donors, most TCR sequences were observed very rarely, whereas some public TCRs were present in many individuals. The validation cohort had no HLA typing available for a later analysis, so co-occurrence within that cohort was assessed over all 130 or so repertoires. It was suggested by the authors that the approach could potentially be generalized to other disease states and immunological phenotypes. Cytomegalovirus status was reported to be diagnosed by the classifier with high specificity and sensitivity in both the original and validation cohorts. In a later analysis, TCRs clustered in the first cohort were found to also tend to co-occur in the roughly 120 validation repertoires, with approximately 93% of cluster scores above 0. In vitro tests confirmed that a few of the cytomegalovirus-associated TCR beta chains recognize cytomegalovirus antigens.

The donors were included in the validation cohort of 120 subjects, a group kept apart from the roughly 700-subject first cohort. The method was the immunoSEQ multiplex PCR assay. The paper's data handling went like this. A statistical classification framework was built to diagnose cytomegalovirus status from the catalog of TCR beta chain sequences. Imported from immuneACCESS, the table was reduced by TCRdb to in-frame sequences with V and J called. These copies leave out some clones; in studies compared against another copy, an unresolved V gene accounts for under half, and the cause of the remainder is not known. That table gives V, J and clone size, and the DNA gave D and trimming. This sample holds 250,000 to 350,000 clones; 86% were observed only once. The top ten clones comprise around 0.84% of the sample. The receptor's source is a woman aged 18-30 years in good health and CMV-seronegative. The sequencing sample was made of PBMCs.

The CDR3 protein is CASSSGTLPYEQYF. The DNA is as follows: TGTGCCAGCAGCTCCGGGACACTTCCCTACGAGCAGTACTTC. The receptor chain draws on TRBV28 and TRBJ2-7; the D gene is perhaps TRBD1, from 6 matching bases. The trim is 6 bases for V and 2 bases for J, with a gap of 14 bases between the germline ends. Reading from cysteine to phenylalanine, the CDR3 counts 14 amino acids. Only the CDR3 DNA is retained, 42 bases long and in frame from the first base. Taken from the germline V gene, the CDR1 and CDR2 loops are MDHEN and SYDVKM.